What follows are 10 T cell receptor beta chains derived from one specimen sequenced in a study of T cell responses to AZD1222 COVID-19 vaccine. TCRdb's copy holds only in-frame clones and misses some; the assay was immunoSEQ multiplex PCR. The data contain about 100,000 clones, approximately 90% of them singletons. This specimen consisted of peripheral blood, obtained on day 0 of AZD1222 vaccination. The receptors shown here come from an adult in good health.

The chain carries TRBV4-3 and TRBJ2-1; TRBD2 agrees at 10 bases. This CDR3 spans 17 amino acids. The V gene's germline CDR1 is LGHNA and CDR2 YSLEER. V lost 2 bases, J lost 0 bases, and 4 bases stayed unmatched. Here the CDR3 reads CASSQSLAGASYNEQFF. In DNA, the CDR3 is TGCGCCAGCAGCCAAAGTCTAGCGGGGGCCTCCTACAATGAGCAGTTCTTC.

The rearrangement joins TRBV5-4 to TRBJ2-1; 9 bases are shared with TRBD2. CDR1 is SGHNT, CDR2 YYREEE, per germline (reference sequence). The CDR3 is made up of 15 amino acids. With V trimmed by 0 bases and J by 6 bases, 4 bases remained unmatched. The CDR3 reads CASSLVAGGINEQFF. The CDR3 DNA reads TGTGCCAGCAGCTTGGTCGCGGGGGGGATCAATGAGCAGTTCTTC.

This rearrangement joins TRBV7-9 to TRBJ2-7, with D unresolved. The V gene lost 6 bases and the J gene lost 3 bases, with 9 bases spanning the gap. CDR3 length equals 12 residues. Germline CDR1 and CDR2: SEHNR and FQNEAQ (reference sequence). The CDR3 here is CASRTEDYEQYF. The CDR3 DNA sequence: TGTGCCAGCAGAACAGAAGACTACGAGCAGTACTTC.

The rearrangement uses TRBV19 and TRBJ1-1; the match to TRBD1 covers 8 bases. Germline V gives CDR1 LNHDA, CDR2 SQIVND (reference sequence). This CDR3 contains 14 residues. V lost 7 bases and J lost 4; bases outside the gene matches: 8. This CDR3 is CASTVTGVGTEAFF. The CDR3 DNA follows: TGTGCCAGTACCGTGACAGGGGTGGGCACTGAAGCTTTCTTT. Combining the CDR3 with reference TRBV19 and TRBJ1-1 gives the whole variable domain DGGITQSPKYLFRKEGQNVTLSCEQNLNHDAMYWYRQDPGQGLRLIYYSQIVNDFQKGDIAEGYSVSREKKESFPLTVTSAQKNPTAFYLCASTVTGVGTEAFFGQGTRLTVV.

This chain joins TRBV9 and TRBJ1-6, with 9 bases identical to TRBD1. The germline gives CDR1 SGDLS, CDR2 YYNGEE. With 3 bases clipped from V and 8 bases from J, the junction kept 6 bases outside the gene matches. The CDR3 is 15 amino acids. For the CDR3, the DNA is TGTGCCAGCAGCGCATCCGGGACAGGGCATTCACCCCTCCACTTT. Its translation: CASSASGTGHSPLHF.

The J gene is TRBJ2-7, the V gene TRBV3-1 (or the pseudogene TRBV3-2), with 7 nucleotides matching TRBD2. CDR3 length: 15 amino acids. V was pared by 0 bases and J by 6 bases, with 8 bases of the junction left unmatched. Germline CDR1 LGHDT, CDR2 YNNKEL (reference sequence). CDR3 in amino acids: CASSQDLAREGEQYF. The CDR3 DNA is TGTGCCAGCAGCCAAGATCTAGCCAGGGAGGGCGAGCAGTACTTC.

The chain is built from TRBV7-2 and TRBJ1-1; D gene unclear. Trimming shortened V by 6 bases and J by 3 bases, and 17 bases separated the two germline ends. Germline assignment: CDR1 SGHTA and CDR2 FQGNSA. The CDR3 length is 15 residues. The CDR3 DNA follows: TGTGCCAGCAGGTTCCCATCGCCCGGCCACACTGAAGCTTTCTTT. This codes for CASRFPSPGHTEAFF.

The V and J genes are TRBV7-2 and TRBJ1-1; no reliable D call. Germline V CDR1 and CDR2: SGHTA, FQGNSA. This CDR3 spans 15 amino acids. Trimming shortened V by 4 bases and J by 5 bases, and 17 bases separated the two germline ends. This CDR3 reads CASSSLVSRRTEAFF. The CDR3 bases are TGTGCCAGCAGCTCTCTCGTTTCGAGGCGGACTGAAGCTTTCTTT.

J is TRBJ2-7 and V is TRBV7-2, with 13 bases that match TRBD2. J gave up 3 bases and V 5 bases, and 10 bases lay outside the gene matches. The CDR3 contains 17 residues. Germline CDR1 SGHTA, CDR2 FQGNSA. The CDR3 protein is CASSTRLAGGSFYEQYF. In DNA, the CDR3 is TGTGCCAGCAGCACAAGACTAGCGGGGGGCAGCTTCTACGAGCAGTACTTC.

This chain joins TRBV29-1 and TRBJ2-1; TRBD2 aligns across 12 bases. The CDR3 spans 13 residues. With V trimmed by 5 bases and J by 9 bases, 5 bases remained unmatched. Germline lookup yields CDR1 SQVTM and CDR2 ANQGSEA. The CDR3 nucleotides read TGCAGCGTTAGGACTAGCGGGGAAAGTGAGCAGTTCTTC. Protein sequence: CSVRTSGESEQFF.